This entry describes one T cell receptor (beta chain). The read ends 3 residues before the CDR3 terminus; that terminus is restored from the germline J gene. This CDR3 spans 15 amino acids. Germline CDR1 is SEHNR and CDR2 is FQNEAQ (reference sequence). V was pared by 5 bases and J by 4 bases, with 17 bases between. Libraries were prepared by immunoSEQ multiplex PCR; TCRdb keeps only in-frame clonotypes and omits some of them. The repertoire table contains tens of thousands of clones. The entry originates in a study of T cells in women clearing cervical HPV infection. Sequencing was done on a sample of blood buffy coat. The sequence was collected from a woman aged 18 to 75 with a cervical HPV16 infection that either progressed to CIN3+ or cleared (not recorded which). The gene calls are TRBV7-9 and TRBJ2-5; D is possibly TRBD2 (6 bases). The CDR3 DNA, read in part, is TGTGCCAGCAGCCTCACTTACGGGGGAGGAGAGACC. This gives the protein CASSLTYGGGET. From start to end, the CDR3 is CASSLTYGGGETQYF.